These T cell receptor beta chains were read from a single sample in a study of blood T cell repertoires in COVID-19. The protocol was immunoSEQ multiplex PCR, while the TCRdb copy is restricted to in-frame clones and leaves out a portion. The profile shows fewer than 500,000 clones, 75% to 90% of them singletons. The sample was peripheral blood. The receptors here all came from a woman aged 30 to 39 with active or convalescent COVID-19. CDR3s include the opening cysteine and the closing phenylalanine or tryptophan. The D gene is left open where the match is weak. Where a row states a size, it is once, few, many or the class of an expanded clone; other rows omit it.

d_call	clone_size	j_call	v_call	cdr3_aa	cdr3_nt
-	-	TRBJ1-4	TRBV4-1	CASSQEESDREKLFF	TGCGCCAGCAGCCAAGAGGAGTCTGACCGTGAAAAACTGTTTTTT
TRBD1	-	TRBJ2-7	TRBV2	CASRGQGFYEQYF	TGTGCCAGCAGGGGACAGGGATTCTACGAGCAGTACTTC
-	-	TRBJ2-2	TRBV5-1	CASSLGLQNTDTGELFF	TGCGCCAGCAGCTTGGGACTACAGAACACGGACACCGGGGAGCTGTTTTTT
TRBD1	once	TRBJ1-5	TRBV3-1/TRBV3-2	CASSPGTGNQPQHF	TGTGCCAGCAGCCCTGGGACAGGCAATCAGCCCCAGCATTTT
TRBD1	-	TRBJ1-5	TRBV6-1	CASSGGDRGLYNQPQHF	TGTGCCAGCAGTGGGGGGGACAGGGGATTGTACAATCAGCCCCAGCATTTT
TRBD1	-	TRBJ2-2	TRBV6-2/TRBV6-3	CASSLQGADAYTGELFF	TGTGCCAGCAGTTTACAGGGGGCGGACGCCTACACCGGGGAGCTGTTTTTT
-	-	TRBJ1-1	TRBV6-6	CASSVNTEAFF	TGTGCCAGCAGCGTAAACACTGAAGCTTTCTTT
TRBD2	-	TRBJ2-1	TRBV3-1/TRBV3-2	CASSQLTSGHNEQFF	TGTGCCAGCAGCCAACTAACTAGCGGACATAATGAGCAGTTCTTC
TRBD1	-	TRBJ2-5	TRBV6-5	CASSHGTGITETQYF	TGTGCCAGCAGTCACGGGACAGGGATAACAGAGACCCAGTACTTC
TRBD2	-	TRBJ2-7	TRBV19	CASSIAAGGDYEQYF	TGTGCCAGTAGTATAGCTGCGGGGGGGGACTACGAGCAGTACTTC
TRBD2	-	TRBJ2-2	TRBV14	CASSPHLAGKNTGELFF	TGTGCCAGCAGCCCGCACCTAGCGGGTAAAAACACCGGGGAGCTGTTTTTT
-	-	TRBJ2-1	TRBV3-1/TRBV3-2	CASSQVATSGSDEQFF	TGTGCCAGCAGCCAAGTTGCCACGTCCGGGAGCGATGAGCAGTTCTTC
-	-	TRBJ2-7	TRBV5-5	CASTPKGVINEQYF	TGTGCCAGCACCCCGAAGGGGGTAATCAACGAGCAGTACTTC
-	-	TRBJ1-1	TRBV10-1	CASSETTGSTEAFF	TGCGCCAGCAGTGAGACTACTGGAAGCACTGAAGCTTTCTTT
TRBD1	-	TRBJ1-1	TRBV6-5	CASKSGQGNTEAFF	TGTGCCAGCAAGTCAGGACAGGGTAACACTGAAGCTTTCTTT
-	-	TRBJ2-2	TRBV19	CASSMVGRGYGELFF	TGTGCCAGTAGTATGGTGGGCAGGGGCTACGGGGAGCTGTTTTTT
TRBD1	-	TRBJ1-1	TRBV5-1	CASSLSSRQGDTEAFF	TGCGCCAGCAGCTTGTCCTCTAGACAGGGGGACACTGAAGCTTTCTTT
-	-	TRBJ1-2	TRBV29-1	CSAPTGTNYGYTF	TGCAGCGCGCCCACAGGCACTAACTATGGCTACACCTTC
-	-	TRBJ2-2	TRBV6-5	CASSDGEAGELFF	TGTGCCTCCTCCGACGGGGAAGCCGGGGAGCTGTTTTTT
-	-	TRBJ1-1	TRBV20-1	CSASEILQRNTEAFF	TGCAGTGCTAGTGAAATCCTACAGAGGAACACTGAAGCTTTCTTT
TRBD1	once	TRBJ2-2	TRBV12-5	CASGLVGKGQGFVANTGELFF	TGTGCTAGTGGTTTGGTAGGAAAGGGACAGGGCTTCGTCGCGAACACCGGGGAGCTGTTTTTT
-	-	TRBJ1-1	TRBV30	CAWRRENTEAFF	TGTGCCTGGAGGAGGGAGAACACTGAAGCTTTCTTT
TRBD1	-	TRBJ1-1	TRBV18	CASSVGQGALTEAFF	TGTGCCAGCTCAGTAGGACAGGGGGCGCTGACTGAAGCTTTCTTT
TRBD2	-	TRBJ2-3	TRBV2	CASRLGGTDTQYF	TGTGCCAGCAGGTTGGGGGGGACAGATACGCAGTATTTT
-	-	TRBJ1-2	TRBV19	CASSMDGHRNYGYTF	TGTGCCAGTAGTATGGATGGACACCGAAACTATGGCTACACCTTC
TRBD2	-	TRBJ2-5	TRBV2	CASCRTSGAQETQYF	TGTGCCAGCTGTAGGACTAGCGGGGCCCAAGAGACCCAGTACTTC
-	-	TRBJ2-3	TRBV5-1	CASSLDRTNTDTQYF	TGCGCCAGCAGCTTGGATAGGACTAACACAGATACGCAGTATTTT
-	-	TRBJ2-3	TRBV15	CATSSALVADTQYF	TGTGCCACCAGCAGTGCCCTAGTTGCAGATACGCAGTATTTT